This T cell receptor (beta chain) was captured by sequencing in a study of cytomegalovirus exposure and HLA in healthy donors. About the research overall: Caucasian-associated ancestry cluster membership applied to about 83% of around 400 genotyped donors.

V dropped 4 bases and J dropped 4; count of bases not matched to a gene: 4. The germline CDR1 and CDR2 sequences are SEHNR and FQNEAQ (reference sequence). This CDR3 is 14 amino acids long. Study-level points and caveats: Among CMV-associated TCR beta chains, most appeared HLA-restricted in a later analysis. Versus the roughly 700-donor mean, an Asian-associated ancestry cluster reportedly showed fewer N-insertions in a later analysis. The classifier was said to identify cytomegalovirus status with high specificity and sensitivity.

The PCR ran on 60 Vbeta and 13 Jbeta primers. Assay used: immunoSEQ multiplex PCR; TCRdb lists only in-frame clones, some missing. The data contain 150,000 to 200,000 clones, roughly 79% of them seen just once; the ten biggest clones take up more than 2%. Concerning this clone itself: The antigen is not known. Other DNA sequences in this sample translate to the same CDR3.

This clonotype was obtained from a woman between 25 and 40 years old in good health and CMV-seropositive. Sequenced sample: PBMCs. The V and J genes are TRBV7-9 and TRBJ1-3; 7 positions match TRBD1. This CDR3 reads CASSSGGSGNTIYF. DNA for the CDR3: TGTGCCAGCAGCTCAGGGGGATCGGGAAACACCATATATTTT.